These 17 T cell receptor beta chains were sequenced from one sample in a study of Ad26.COV2.S vaccination and SARS-CoV-2 variants. Data came from immunoSEQ multiplex PCR; TCRdb stores just in-frame clones and leaves some out. Of about 400,000 clones in the sample, about 80% were seen once. Noted treatment: 19 received Ad26.COV2.S at low or high dose, single or two shots; about 5 received placebo; per-sample allocation not given. Sampling occurred on day 63 after the first vaccine or placebo injection. Here the sequenced sample was peripheral blood, taken in a trial of Ad26.COV2.S vaccine versus placebo. The source is a person between 18 and 60 years old who received the Ad26.COV2.S COVID-19 vaccine or a placebo.

J is TRBJ1-2 and V is TRBV5-1, with 9 bases identical to TRBD1. Germline CDR1 reads SGHRS; CDR2 reads YFSETQ. The CDR3 extends over 15 amino acids. The junction had 6 bases not matched to a gene; V was cut back by 4 bases and J by 2 bases. CDR3 coding DNA: TGCGCCAGCAGCGCCGGGACAGGGTGGAACTATGGCTACACCTTC. Its protein is CASSAGTGWNYGYTF.

The chain carries TRBV2 and TRBJ2-1; D unresolved. CDR1 is SNHLY and CDR2 is FYNNEI in the germline V gene. CDR3 size: 11 residues. V lost 9 bases and J lost 5, with 8 bases in between. CDR3: CASHLHNEQFF. DNA of the CDR3: TGTGCCAGTCACCTTCACAATGAGCAGTTCTTC.

This clone has just a few counts. The gene calls are TRBV5-1 and TRBJ2-2; D call uncertain. The CDR3 is 13 amino acids. V lost 4 bases and J 9 bases, leaving 13 bases between the germline ends. CDR1 and CDR2 from the germline V gene are SGHRS and YFSETQ. Here the CDR3 DNA reads TGCGCCAGCAGCCCCAGTAGCCTGAGGGAGCTGTTTTTT. This translates into CASSPSSLRELFF.

This chain connects TRBV4-3 to TRBJ2-1; D unresolved. The germline V and J ends were trimmed by 1 base and 3 bases, with 10 bases remaining between them. Germline lookup yields CDR1 LGHNA and CDR2 YSLEER. The CDR3 covers 15 residues. CDR3 sequence reads: CASSQGVQSYNEQFF. In DNA form, the CDR3 reads TGCGCCAGCAGCCAAGGAGTACAGAGCTACAATGAGCAGTTCTTC.

A few counts support this clone. In DNA, the CDR3 is TGTGCCACCAGTGATCCGGGAGGGAGAGGCTACACCTTC. Protein sequence: CATSDPGGRGYTF. The rearrangement uses TRBV24-1 and TRBJ1-2; D is ambiguous. The CDR3 runs to 13 residues. The germline gives CDR1 KGHDR, CDR2 SFDVKD. The V end lost 3 bases, the J end lost 8 bases, and 12 bases lay between the germline ends.

The rearrangement joins TRBV6-5 to TRBJ1-6, with D perhaps matching TRBD1 (5 bases). The CDR3 contains 11 residues. Germline CDR1 and CDR2: MNHEY and SVGAGI. Trimming took 6 bases from V and 14 from J, leaving 11 bases between them. The CDR3 spells CASSPGGALHF. CDR3 DNA sequence: TGTGCCAGCAGCCCGGGGGGAGCCCTCCACTTT.

The genes are TRBV7-9 and TRBJ1-1; unclear D gene. Trimming cost V 5 bases and J 1 base, with 14 bases left between them. The CDR3 consists of 15 residues. Germline assignment: CDR1 SEHNR and CDR2 FQNEAQ (reference sequence). CDR3 protein: CASSLFALSNTEAFF. The DNA of the CDR3 is TGTGCCAGCAGCCTATTTGCGCTATCGAACACTGAAGCTTTCTTT.

This clone has a single count. V usage is TRBV4-1 and J usage is TRBJ2-1, with D possibly TRBD2 on 5 matching bases. The CDR3 is 15 amino acids. Trimming left V 6 bases short and J 10 bases short, with 22 bases between. Germline loops: CDR1 MGHRA, CDR2 YSYEKL. CDR3 in amino acids: CASSLARVQPSEQFF. As DNA, the CDR3 is TGCGCCAGCAGTCTAGCAAGGGTGCAACCCAGCGAGCAGTTCTTC.

There are a few counts of this clone. The V call is TRBV5-6, the J call TRBJ1-2, with a tentative D call TRBD1 (5 bases). Germline loops: CDR1 SGHDT, CDR2 YYEEEE. The CDR3 has 12 residues. Trimming removed 5 bases from V and 4 bases from J, with 9 bases in between. The CDR3 DNA reads TGTGCCAGCAGTAGGGGAAGCTATGGCTACACCTTC. Residues: CASSRGSYGYTF.

This chain connects TRBV14 to TRBJ2-6; TRBD1 is a possible D gene (5 bases). Trimming removed 5 bases at V and 0 bases at J, with 14 bases between. The CDR3 loop spans 17 amino acids. The germline V gene encodes CDR1 SGHDN and CDR2 FVKESK. DNA for the CDR3: TGTGCCAGCAGCGGCCGAGGCAGGGACTCTGGGGCCAACGTCCTGACTTTC. Protein sequence: CASSGRGRDSGANVLTF.

This clone was observed once. The V call is TRBV19, the J call TRBJ2-1; TRBD1 agrees at 10 bases. Trimming at V came to 5 bases and at J to 6 bases, leaving 7 bases not matched to a gene. This CDR3 spans 15 amino acids. CDR1 and CDR2 (germline): LNHDA, SQIVND (reference sequence). The chain's CDR3 is CASSRRDRGPNEQFF. The DNA for the CDR3 is TGTGCCAGTAGTCGCCGGGACAGGGGCCCCAATGAGCAGTTCTTC.

The CDR3 DNA follows: TGTGCCAGCTCATCTACAGGCCGGGACAGGAGCTACGAGCAGTACTTC. This gives the protein CASSSTGRDRSYEQYF. This chain joins TRBV18 and TRBJ2-7, with 8 bases lining up with TRBD1. Germline lookup yields CDR1 KGHSH and CDR2 LQKENI. J was trimmed by 3 bases and V by 5 bases; bases with no gene match: 12. The CDR3 has 16 amino acids.

The chain combines TRBV4-3 with TRBJ1-6; D is ambiguous. V lost 5 bases, J lost 5 bases, and 10 bases lay in between. The CDR3 has 14 residues. CDR1 LGHNA and CDR2 YSLEER come from the germline V gene. CDR3 bases: TGCGCCAGCAGCAGCTTAGCGGATAATTCACCCCTCCACTTT. Residues: CASSSLADNSPLHF.

This clone was counted once. V is TRBV5-4 and J is TRBJ2-3; D uncertain. Per germline, CDR1 SGHNT and CDR2 YYREEE (reference sequence). Trimming shortened V by 1 base and J by 6 bases, and 9 bases separated the two germline ends. CDR3 size: 13 residues. This CDR3 reads CASSLSLSDTQYF. The DNA of the CDR3 is TGTGCCAGCAGCTTGAGTCTATCGGATACGCAGTATTTT.

The chain has TRBV5-4 and TRBJ2-5; 16 nucleotides agree with TRBD2. The CDR3 totals 17 residues. The ends lost 5 bases at V and 1 base at J; junction bases unmatched: 5. Germline V lookup: CDR1 SGHNT, CDR2 YYREEE (reference sequence). The CDR3 coding sequence is TGTGCCAGCAGGTCCGGGACTAGCGGGAGGGCCCAAGAGACCCAGTACTTC. Translating it yields CASRSGTSGRAQETQYF.

V is TRBV7-2 and J is TRBJ1-2; D ambiguous. The CDR3 runs 14 residues. The V and J ends lost 2 bases and 8 bases respectively, with 15 bases between them. Germline lookup yields CDR1 SGHTA and CDR2 FQGNSA. The CDR3 DNA is TGTGCCAGCAGCTTATCCCCAGTAGTACGAGGCTACACCTTC. It translates to CASSLSPVVRGYTF. Filled out from reference TRBV7-2 and TRBJ1-2, the complete variable domain reads GAGVSQSPSNKVTEKGKDVELRCDPISGHTALYWYRQSLGQGLEFLIYFQGNSAPDKSGLPSDRFSAERTGGSVSTLTIQRTQQEDSAVYLCASSLSPVVRGYTFGSGTRLTVV.

The chain recombines TRBV29-1 with TRBJ2-7; D call uncertain. Trimming shortened V by 7 bases and J by 6 bases, and 22 bases separated the two germline ends. CDR3 size: 14 residues. Germline V gene lookup returns CDR1 SQVTM and CDR2 ANQGSEA. The CDR3: CSAQESRYIGEQYF. The CDR3, as DNA: TGCAGCGCCCAAGAGTCCCGTTACATCGGCGAGCAGTACTTC.